This record looks at one T cell receptor beta chain sequence and its context. V shed 6 bases and J 14 bases; nucleotides not matched to a gene: 19. The CDR3 covers 16 residues. Germline-derived CDR1 and CDR2 are MDHEN and SYDVKM. Several immunoSEQ 96-well plates shared each subset's DNA, each plate a replicate. Sequencing was performed with immunoSEQ multiplex PCR; in TCRdb, only in-frame clones are kept and a portion is missing. The sample shows some 500,000 clones, 90% to 96% of them seen only once. This sample was included in a study of shared clonotypes between healthy human individuals. Across the study: The donors, two women and a few men, were aged 18 to 49. A donor's plate count was three for CD4 naive and three for CD4 memory; CD8 naive had two and CD8 memory one.

This sequence was found in a woman under 40 in good health. This sequence joins TRBV28 and TRBJ2-3, with 11 bases aligning to TRBD2. The sequenced sample was naive CD4+ T cells sorted from blood. The subset: CD45RA+ positively selected. The CDR3 loop is CASSKTSGGAMAQWYF. The DNA for the CDR3 is TGTGCCAGCAGCAAAACTAGCGGGGGAGCCATGGCGCAGTGGTATTTT.